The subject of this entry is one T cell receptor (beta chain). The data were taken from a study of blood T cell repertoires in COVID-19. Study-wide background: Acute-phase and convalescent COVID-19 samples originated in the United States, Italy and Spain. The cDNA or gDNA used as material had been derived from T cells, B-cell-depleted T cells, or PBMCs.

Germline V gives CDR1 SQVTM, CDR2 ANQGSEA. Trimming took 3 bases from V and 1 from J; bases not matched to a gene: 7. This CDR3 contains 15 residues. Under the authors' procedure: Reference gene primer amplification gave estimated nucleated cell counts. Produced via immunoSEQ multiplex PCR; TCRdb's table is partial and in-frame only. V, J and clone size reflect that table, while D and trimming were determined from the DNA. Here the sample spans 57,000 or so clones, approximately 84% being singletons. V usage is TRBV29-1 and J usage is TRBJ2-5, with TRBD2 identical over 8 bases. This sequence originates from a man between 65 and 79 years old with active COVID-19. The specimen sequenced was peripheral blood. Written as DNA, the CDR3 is TGCAGCGTTGATGCCCAGCGGGAGCCCCAAGAGACCCAGTACTTC. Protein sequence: CSVDAQREPQETQYF. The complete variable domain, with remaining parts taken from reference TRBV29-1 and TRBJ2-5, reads SAVISQKPSRDICQRGTSLTIQCQVDSQVTMMFWYRQQPGQSLTLIATANQGSEATYESGFVIDKFPISRPNLTFSTLTVSNMSPEDSSIYLCSVDAQREPQETQYFGPGTRLLVL.